This T cell receptor beta chain was recovered during a study of post-analysis software for immune sequencing data. Study findings and constraints: TRBV5-6, TRBV5-1 and TRBV20-1 were among five TRBV segments more frequent in patients than controls. There was significantly lower normalized Chao1 diversity in multiple sclerosis patients than in controls.

Carried by the TCR beta cDNA libraries were unique molecular identifiers. TCRdb processed the PCR reads anew with MiXCR; each CDR3 protein has one entry. The data contain hundreds of thousands of distinct CDR3 sequences, 59% of them singletons. Trimming took 7 bases from V and 5 from J; bases not matched to a gene: 2. The CDR3 has 14 amino acids. As for this clonotype: Its specificity is unknown.

This TCR came from a girl aged 2 to 9 with multiple sclerosis. The gene calls are TRBV12-3 or TRBV12-4 and TRBJ2-1; TRBD2 matches at 13 bases. Sequenced sample: blood. The CDR3: CASTGLAGDNEQFF. CDR3 bases: TGTGCCAGCACCGGACTAGCGGGGGACAATGAGCAGTTCTTC.